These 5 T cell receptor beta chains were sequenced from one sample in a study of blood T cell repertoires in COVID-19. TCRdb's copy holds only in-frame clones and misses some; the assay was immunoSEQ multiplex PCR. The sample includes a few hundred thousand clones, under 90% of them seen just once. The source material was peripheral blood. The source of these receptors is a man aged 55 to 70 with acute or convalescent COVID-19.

CDR3 amino acids: CATSRSLGAGEETQYF. The CDR3, as DNA: TGTGCCACCAGCAGGTCCCTTGGAGCGGGGGAGGAGACCCAGTACTTC. The chain uses TRBV15 and TRBJ2-5; TRBD2 aligns across 8 bases. The CDR3 is 16 amino acids. V lost 3 bases and J lost 5; bases outside the gene matches: 11. Germline V CDR1 and CDR2: LNHNV, YYDKDF (reference sequence).

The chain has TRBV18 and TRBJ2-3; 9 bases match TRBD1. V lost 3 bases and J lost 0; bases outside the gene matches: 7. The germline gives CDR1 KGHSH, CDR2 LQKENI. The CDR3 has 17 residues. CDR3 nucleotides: TGTGCCAGCTCACCGAGGGGGACAGGGATAAGCACAGATACGCAGTATTTT. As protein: CASSPRGTGISTDTQYF.

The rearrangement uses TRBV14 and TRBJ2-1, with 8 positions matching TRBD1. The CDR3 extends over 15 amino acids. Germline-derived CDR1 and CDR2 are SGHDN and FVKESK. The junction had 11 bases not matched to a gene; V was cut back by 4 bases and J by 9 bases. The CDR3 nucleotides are TGTGCCAGCAGCCCCCTGGACAGGGACTCTCGTGAGCAGTTCTTC. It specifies CASSPLDRDSREQFF.

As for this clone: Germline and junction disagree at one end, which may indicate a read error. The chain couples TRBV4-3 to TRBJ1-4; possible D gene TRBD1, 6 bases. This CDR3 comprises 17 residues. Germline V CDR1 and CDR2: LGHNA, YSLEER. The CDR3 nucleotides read TGCGCCAGCAGCAAAGACAGGTTTGGCGCAACTAATGAAAAACTGTTTTTT. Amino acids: CASSKDRFGATNEKLFF.

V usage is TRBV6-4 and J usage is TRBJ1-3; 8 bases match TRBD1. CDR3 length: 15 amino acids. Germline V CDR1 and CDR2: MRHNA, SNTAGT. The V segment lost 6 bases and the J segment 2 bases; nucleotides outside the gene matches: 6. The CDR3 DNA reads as TGTGCCAGCAGCGAACAGGGGGAGGCTGGAAACACCATATATTTT. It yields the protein CASSEQGEAGNTIYF.